Here is one T cell receptor beta chain with its context. The antigen is unknown. The sample is drawn from a study of shared clonotypes between healthy human individuals. Overall study findings and caveats: Tissue TCR repertoires likely differ from these blood-only repertoires.

V lost 7 bases, J lost 8 bases, and 12 bases stayed unmatched. The CDR3 sequence is 14 residues long. Germline CDR1 is ENHRY and CDR2 is SYGVKD. The study drew all its donors from Caucasian adults living in Nashville, Tennessee. Sequencing used immunoSEQ multiplex PCR; TCRdb keeps in-frame clones, though not all of them. The table shows 2,100,000 or so clones, with nearly 97% occurring only once. The chain uses TRBV10-3 and TRBJ2-7; TRBD2 aligns across 9 bases. This receptor was identified in a man aged 18 to 35 in good health. Sequencing was carried out using naive CD4+ T cells sorted from blood. As to subset: CD45RA+ positively selected. This chain's CDR3 is CAIKPSGDDTKQYF. The CDR3 region has the DNA TGTGCCATCAAACCTAGCGGGGATGATACGAAGCAGTACTTC.